The T cell receptor beta chain under discussion was sequenced for a study of cytomegalovirus exposure and HLA in healthy donors (dated by TCRdb to the late 2010s). Turning to the overall study: According to a later analysis, one platform produced both the 110 or so validation repertoires and the 666 repertoires of the first cohort. The study aimed to test whether cataloging public T cell receptors could reveal signatures of past pathogen exposure. Besides the first cohort of 666 subjects, a separate validation cohort made up of roughly 120 different subjects was used. The study combined high-throughput TCR immunosequencing, statistical association of individual TCRs with disease status, and machine learning to predict cytomegalovirus infection status.

With respect to this clone: Its cognate antigen has yet to be identified. No base quality information exists; no much larger clone differs at one position.

The paper's findings and limits, for the study overall: The study listed 150 to 200 TCR beta chains as associated with cytomegalovirus. A later analysis lacked HLA typing for the validation cohort, so it scored co-occurrence in that cohort across all 130 or so repertoires. Subsequent analysis determined that TCRs grouped into clusters in the first cohort also showed a tendency toward co-occurrence across the 130 or so validation repertoires, and 94% of cluster scores exceeded 0. In vitro tests confirmed that a few of the cytomegalovirus-associated TCR beta chains recognize cytomegalovirus antigens. The classifier was reported to diagnose cytomegalovirus status with high specificity and sensitivity in both the original cohort and the validation cohort. The authors suggested that the approach could potentially be generalized to other disease states and immunological phenotypes. While some public TCRs were present in many individuals, most TCR sequences turned up only very rarely across donors.

V drops 1 base and J drops 8 bases, leaving 25 bases in between. Sequences SGHKS (CDR1) and YYEKEE (CDR2) are obtained from the germline V gene (reference sequence). Counted from cysteine to phenylalanine, this CDR3 has 19 amino acids. Solely the CDR3 DNA is kept, with 57 bases framed from the first base. The donors belonged to the validation cohort of 120 subjects, which was separate from the roughly 700-subject first cohort. The library was prepared using the immunoSEQ multiplex PCR assay. Per the authors' processing: To diagnose cytomegalovirus status from the catalog of TCR beta chain sequences, a statistical classification framework was built. As stored in TCRdb, this immuneACCESS dataset retains in-frame rearrangements with V and J assigned. A fraction of the clones does not appear; measured against another copy, unresolved V genes explain less than half of the discrepancy, and the remainder lacks a known reason. Clone size and V and J calls were adopted from that table, with D and trimming inferred from the DNA. The sample profile shows about 360,000 clones; roughly 88% of them were found once. The ten largest account for 0.83% of the sample.

The rearrangement combines TRBV5-5 with TRBJ1-6; the D segment cannot be called with confidence. This receptor was taken from a woman between 18 and 29 years old in good health and CMV-seronegative. The material sequenced was PBMCs. The DNA is TGTGCCAGCAGCTTGCATTCTCGGGGAGTGGTATCTTGGGATTCACCCCTCCACTTT. Translated, this is CASSLHSRGVVSWDSPLHF.